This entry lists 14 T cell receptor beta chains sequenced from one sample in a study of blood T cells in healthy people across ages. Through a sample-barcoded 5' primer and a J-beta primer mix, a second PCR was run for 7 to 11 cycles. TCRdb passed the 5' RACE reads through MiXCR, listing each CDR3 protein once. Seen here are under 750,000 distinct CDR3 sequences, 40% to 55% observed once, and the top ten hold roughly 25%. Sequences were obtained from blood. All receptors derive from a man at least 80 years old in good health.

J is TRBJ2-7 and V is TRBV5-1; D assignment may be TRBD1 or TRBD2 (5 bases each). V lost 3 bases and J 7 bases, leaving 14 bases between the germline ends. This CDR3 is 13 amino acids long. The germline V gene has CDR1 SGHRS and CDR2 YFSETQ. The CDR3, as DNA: TGCGCCAGCAGCTGGATTGGGGGATGGGAGCAGTACTTC. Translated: CASSWIGGWEQYF.

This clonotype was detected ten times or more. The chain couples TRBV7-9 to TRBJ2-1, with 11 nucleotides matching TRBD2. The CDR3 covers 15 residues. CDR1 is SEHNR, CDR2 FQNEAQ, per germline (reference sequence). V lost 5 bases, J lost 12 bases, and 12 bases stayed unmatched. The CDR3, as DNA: TGTGCCAGCAGCGTGACTAGCGGGGCCCCTGGTGGGCAGTTCTTC. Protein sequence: CASSVTSGAPGGQFF.

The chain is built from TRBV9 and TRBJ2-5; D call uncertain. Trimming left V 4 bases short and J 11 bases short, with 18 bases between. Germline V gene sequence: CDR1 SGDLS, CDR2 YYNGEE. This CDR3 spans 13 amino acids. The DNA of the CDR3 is TGTGCCAGCAGCCGTCGCGTAGACAATGAGCAGTACTTC. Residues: CASSRRVDNEQYF.

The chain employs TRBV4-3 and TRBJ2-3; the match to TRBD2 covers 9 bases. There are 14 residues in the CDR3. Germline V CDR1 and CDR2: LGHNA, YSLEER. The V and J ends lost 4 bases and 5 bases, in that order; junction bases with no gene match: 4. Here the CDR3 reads CASSPGLAKDTQYF. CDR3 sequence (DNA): TGCGCCAGCAGCCCGGGACTAGCCAAAGATACGCAGTATTTT.

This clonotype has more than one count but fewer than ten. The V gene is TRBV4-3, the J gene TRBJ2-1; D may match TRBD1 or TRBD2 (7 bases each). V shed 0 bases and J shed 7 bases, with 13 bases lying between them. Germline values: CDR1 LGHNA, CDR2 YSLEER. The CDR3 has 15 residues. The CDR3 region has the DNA TGCGCCAGCAGCCAAGACCGGCAGGGGGGGAATGAGCAGTTCTTC. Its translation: CASSQDRQGGNEQFF.

CDR3 sequence reads: CASSLDLAGGYEQYF. CDR3 DNA: TGCGCCAGCAGCCTTGATCTAGCGGGGGGCTACGAGCAGTACTTC. This chain joins TRBV5-1 and TRBJ2-7; 11 bases agree with TRBD2. The V gene end was trimmed by 4 bases and the J gene end by 3 bases; junction bases not matched to a gene: 6. Germline CDR1 reads SGHRS; CDR2 reads YFSETQ. This CDR3 has 15 residues.

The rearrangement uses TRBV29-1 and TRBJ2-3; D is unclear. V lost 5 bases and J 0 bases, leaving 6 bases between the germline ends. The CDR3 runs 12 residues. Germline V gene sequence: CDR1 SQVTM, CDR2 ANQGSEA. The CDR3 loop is CSVYLSTDTQYF. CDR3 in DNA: TGCAGCGTTTATCTCAGCACAGATACGCAGTATTTT.

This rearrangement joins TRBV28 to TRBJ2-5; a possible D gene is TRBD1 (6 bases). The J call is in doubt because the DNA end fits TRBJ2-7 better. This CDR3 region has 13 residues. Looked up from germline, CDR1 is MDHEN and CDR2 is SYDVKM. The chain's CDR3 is CASRKPGQIEQYF. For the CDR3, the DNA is TGTGCCAGCAGAAAACCCGGACAGATCGAGCAGTACTTC.

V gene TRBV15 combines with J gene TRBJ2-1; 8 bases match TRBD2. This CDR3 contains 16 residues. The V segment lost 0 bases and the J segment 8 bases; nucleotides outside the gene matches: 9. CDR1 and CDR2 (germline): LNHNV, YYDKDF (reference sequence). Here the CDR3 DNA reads TGTGCCACCAGCAGAGATGTCTTGGGACTAGGCGATGAGCAGTTCTTC. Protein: CATSRDVLGLGDEQFF.

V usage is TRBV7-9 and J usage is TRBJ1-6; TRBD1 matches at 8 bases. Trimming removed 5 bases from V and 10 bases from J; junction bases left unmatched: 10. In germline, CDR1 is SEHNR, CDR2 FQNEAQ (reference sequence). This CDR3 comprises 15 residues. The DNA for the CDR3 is TGTGCCAGCAGCCAAGACAGGGGAACGAGATCACCCCTCCACTTT. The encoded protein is CASSQDRGTRSPLHF.

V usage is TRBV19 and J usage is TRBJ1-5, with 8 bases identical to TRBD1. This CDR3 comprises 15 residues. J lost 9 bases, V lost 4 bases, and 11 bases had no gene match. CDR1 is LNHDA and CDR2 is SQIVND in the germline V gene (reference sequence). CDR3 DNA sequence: TGTGCCAGTAGTACCCAGACAGGGGTTGAGGCGCCCCAGCATTTT. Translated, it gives CASSTQTGVEAPQHF.

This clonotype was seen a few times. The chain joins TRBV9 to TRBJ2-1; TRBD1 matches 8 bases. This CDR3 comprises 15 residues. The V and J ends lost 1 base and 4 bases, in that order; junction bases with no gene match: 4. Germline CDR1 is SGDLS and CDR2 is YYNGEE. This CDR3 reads CASSVRGDRYNEQFF. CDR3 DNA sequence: TGTGCCAGCAGCGTAAGGGGGGACAGGTACAATGAGCAGTTCTTC.

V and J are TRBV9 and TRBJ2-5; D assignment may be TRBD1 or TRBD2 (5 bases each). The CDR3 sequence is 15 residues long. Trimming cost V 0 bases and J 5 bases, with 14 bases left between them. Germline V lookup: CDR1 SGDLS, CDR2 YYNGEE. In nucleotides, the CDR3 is TGTGCCAGCAGCGTAGATGAGGGGACCAGGGAGACCCAGTACTTC. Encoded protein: CASSVDEGTRETQYF.

In DNA form, the CDR3 reads TGCAGTGCTGAATCACCGGGACTAGCGGGGAAAAAGGAGCAGTTCTTC. Its translation is CSAESPGLAGKKEQFF. The chain employs TRBV20-1 and TRBJ2-1, with 13 bases identical to TRBD2. This CDR3 contains 16 residues. The germline V gene encodes CDR1 DFQATT and CDR2 SNEGSKA (reference sequence). Trimming cost V 5 bases and J 10 bases; bases outside gene matches: 14.